This T cell receptor (beta chain) is drawn from a study of T cell changes during pregnancy in multiple sclerosis. Germline loops: CDR1 MRHNA, CDR2 SNTAGT. J gave up 6 bases and V 3 bases, and 1 base lay outside the gene matches. The CDR3 runs 12 residues. Assay used: immunoSEQ multiplex PCR; TCRdb lists only in-frame clones, some missing. The sample contains approximately 80,000 clones, 90% to 95% of which appear only once. The source was peripheral blood, collected in the second trimester of pregnancy. The V call is TRBV6-4, the J call TRBJ1-2; 7 bases agree with TRBD1. This receptor was taken from a female donor in good health, enrolled as a control in a pregnancy study. CDR3: CASSERGHGYTF. CDR3 in DNA: TGTGCCAGCAGTGAGAGGGGGCATGGCTACACCTTC.